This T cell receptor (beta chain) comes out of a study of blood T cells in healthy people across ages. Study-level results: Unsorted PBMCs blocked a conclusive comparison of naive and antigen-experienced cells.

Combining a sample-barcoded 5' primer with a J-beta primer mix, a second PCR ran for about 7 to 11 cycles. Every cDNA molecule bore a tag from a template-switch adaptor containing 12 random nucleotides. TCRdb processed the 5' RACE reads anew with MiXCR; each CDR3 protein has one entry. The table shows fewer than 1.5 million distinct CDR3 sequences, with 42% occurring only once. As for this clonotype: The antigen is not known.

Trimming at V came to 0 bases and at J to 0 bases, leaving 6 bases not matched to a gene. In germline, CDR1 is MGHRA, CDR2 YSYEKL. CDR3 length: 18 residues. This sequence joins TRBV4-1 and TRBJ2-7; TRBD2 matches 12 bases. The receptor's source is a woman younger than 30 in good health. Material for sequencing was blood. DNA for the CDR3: TGCGCCAGCAGCCAAGAATCCCCACTAGCGGGGGGCTCCTACGAGCAGTACTTC. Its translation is CASSQESPLAGGSYEQYF.